A selection of T cell receptor beta chains follows, all from one sample in a study of T cell responses to AZD1222 COVID-19 vaccine. The table came from immunoSEQ multiplex PCR; TCRdb's copy has only in-frame clones and leaves some out. Of roughly 51,000 clones listed, roughly nine tenths were seen once; the top ten hold approximately 15%. The sequencing here drew on peripheral blood, taken 28 days after the second AZD1222 dose. These receptors all come from an adult who received the AZD1222 COVID-19 vaccine. Each CDR3 is given with its conserved first and last residue. Fields, in order: D gene, clone size, J gene, V gene, CDR3 DNA, CDR3 protein. D genes are given only for firm matches. Some rows have no size entry. The others give once, few or many, or a class for an expanded clone.

D: -; size: -; J: TRBJ1-3; V: TRBV5-4; DNA: TGTGCCAGCAGCCAGGCGGGATACCCTGGAAACACCATATATTTT; CDR3: CASSQAGYPGNTIYF
D: -; size: -; J: TRBJ2-7; V: TRBV6-5; DNA: TGTGCCACCAGCGAGACGGGGGAAACCTACGAGCAGTACTTC; CDR3: CATSETGETYEQYF
D: -; size: -; J: TRBJ2-1; V: TRBV7-9; DNA: TGTGCCAGCAGCTTAGAGACCCGCTACAATGAGCAGTTCTTC; CDR3: CASSLETRYNEQFF
D: TRBD2; size: -; J: TRBJ2-4; V: TRBV4-2; DNA: TGTGCCAGCAGCCAAGGACTAGCTGGGTTAGCCAAAAACATTCAGTACTTC; CDR3: CASSQGLAGLAKNIQYF
D: -; size: -; J: TRBJ1-6; V: TRBV6-6; DNA: TGTGCCAGCATGGATAGGTTGGCGGCGAACTCACCCCTCCACTTT; CDR3: CASMDRLAANSPLHF
D: -; size: -; J: TRBJ1-2; V: TRBV4-2; DNA: TGTGCCAGCAGCCAAGCTTCGGAAAACTATGGCTACACCTTC; CDR3: CASSQASENYGYTF
D: -; size: -; J: TRBJ2-5; V: TRBV9; DNA: TGTGCCAGCAGCCGCCGGGACACCCGTCAAGAGACCCAGTACTTC; CDR3: CASSRRDTRQETQYF
D: TRBD1; size: -; J: TRBJ2-7; V: TRBV2; DNA: TGTGCCAGCAGGGATCGGGACAGCTCCTACGAGCAGTACTTC; CDR3: CASRDRDSSYEQYF
D: -; size: few; J: TRBJ1-2; V: TRBV5-1; DNA: TGCGCCAGCAGCTCGAATCCGGGCTCGGGCAATGGCTACACCTTC; CDR3: CASSSNPGSGNGYTF
D: -; size: -; J: TRBJ1-1; V: TRBV20-1; DNA: TGCAGTGCTACCAGACAGCCTGAAGCTTTCTTT; CDR3: CSATRQPEAFF
D: -; size: -; J: TRBJ2-1; V: TRBV14; DNA: TGTGCCAGCAGCCAAGGGTGGGGAGGTCATGAGCAGTTCTTC; CDR3: CASSQGWGGHEQFF
D: TRBD1; size: -; J: TRBJ1-5; V: TRBV2; DNA: TGTGCCAGCAGTGAAGTCGGACAGGGGGCGAATCAGCCCCAGCATTTT; CDR3: CASSEVGQGANQPQHF
D: TRBD1; size: -; J: TRBJ2-7; V: TRBV2; DNA: TGTGCCAGCAGTACCGGGACAGGGTTTTACGAGCAGTACTTC; CDR3: CASSTGTGFYEQYF
D: -; size: -; J: TRBJ1-5; V: TRBV5-8; DNA: TGTGCCAGCAGCTTGAGGGGGTATAGCAATCAGCCCCAGCATTTT; CDR3: CASSLRGYSNQPQHF